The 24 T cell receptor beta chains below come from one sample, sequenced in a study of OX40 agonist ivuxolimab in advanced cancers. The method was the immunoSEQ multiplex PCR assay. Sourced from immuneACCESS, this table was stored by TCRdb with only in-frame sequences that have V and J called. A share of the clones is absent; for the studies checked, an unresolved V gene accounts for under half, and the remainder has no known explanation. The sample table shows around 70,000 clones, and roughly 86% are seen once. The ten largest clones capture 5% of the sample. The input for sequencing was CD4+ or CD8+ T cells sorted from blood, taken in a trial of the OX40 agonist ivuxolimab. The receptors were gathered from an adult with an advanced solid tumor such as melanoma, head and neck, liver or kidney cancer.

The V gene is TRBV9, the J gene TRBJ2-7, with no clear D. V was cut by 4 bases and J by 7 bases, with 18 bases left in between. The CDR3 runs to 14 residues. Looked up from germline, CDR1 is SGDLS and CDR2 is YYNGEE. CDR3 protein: CASSLKGRPEEQYF. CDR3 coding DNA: TGTGCCAGCAGCCTTAAAGGACGGCCCGAGGAGCAGTACTTC.

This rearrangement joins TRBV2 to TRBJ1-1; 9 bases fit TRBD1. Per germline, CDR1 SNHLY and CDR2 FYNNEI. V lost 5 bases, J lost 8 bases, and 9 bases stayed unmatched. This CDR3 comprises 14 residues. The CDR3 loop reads CASSRQQQGAEAFF. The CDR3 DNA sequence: TGTGCCAGCAGTCGACAACAACAGGGGGCCGAAGCTTTCTTT.

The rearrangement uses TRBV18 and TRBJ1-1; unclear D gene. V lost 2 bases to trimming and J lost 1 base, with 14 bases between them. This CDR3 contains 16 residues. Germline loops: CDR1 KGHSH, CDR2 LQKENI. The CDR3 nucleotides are TGTGCCAGCTCACCATGGGATCTCGAGGGGAACACTGAAGCTTTCTTT. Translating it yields CASSPWDLEGNTEAFF.

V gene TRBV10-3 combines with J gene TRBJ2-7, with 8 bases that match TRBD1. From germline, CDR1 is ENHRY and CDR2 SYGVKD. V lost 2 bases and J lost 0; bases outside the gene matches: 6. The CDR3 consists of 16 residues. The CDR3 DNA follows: TGTGCCATCAGTGAGGGAGCCGGGACAGGCTCCTACGAGCAGTACTTC. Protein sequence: CAISEGAGTGSYEQYF.

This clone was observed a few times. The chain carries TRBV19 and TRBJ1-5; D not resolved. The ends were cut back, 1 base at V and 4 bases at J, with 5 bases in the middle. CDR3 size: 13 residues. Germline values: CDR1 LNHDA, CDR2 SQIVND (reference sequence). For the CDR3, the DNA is TGTGCCAGTAGTATAGCGAGAAATCAGCCCCAGCATTTT. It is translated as CASSIARNQPQHF. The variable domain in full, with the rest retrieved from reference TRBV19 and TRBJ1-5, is DGGITQSPKYLFRKEGQNVTLSCEQNLNHDAMYWYRQDPGQGLRLIYYSQIVNDFQKGDIAEGYSVSREKKESFPLTVTSAQKNPTAFYLCASSIARNQPQHFGDGTRLSIL.

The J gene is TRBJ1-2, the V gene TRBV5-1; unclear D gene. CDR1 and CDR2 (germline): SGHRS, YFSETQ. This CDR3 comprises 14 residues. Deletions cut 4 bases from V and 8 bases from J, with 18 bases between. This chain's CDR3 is CASSPDAQITGYTF. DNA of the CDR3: TGCGCCAGCAGCCCCGATGCCCAAATCACCGGCTACACCTTC.

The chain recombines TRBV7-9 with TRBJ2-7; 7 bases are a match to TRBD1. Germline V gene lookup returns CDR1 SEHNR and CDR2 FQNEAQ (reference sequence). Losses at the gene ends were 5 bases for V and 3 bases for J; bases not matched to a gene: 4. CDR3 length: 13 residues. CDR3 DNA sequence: TGTGCCAGCAGCAACGACAGGGTCTACGAGCAGTACTTC. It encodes CASSNDRVYEQYF.

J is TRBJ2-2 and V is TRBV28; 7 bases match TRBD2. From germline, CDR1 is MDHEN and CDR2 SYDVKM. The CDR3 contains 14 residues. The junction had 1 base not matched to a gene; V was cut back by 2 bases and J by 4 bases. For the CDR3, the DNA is TGTGCCAGCAGTTTAGGGGGGGGCACCGGGGAGCTGTTTTTT. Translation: CASSLGGGTGELFF.

Here the CDR3 reads CASSGWTGIYNEQFF. In DNA form, the CDR3 reads TGTGCCAGCAGCGGATGGACAGGGATCTACAATGAGCAGTTCTTC. This rearrangement joins TRBV7-9 to TRBJ2-1, with TRBD1 matching over 8 bases. Germline CDR1 reads SEHNR; CDR2 reads FQNEAQ (reference sequence). J lost 3 bases, V lost 5 bases, and 6 bases had no gene match. This CDR3 contains 15 residues. The full variable domain, with the rest looked up from reference TRBV7-9 and TRBJ2-1, is DTGVSQNPRHKITKRGQNVTFRCDPISEHNRLYWYRQTLGQGPEFLTYFQNEAQLEKSRLLSDRFSAERPKGSFSTLEIQRTEQGDSAMYLCASSGWTGIYNEQFFGPGTRLTVL.

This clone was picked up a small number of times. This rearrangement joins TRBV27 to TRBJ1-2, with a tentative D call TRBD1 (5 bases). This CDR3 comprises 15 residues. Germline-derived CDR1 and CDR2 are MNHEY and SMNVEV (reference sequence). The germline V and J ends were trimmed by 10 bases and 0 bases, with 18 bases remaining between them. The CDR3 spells CATGGDSAANYGYTF. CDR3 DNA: TGTGCCACGGGGGGAGACAGTGCAGCTAACTATGGCTACACCTTC.

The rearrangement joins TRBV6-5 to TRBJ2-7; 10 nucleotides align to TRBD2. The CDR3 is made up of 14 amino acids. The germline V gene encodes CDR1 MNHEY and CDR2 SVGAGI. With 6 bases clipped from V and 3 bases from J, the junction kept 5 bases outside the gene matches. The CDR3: CASSRGLAVYEQYF. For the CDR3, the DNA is TGTGCCAGCAGCCGTGGACTAGCGGTCTACGAGCAGTACTTC.

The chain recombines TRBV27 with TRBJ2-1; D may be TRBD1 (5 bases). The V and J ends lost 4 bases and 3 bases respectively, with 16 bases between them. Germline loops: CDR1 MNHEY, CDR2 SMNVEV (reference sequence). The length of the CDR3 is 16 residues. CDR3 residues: CASSSLRKQGYNEQFF. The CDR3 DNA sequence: TGTGCCAGCAGTTCGCTTCGGAAGCAGGGCTACAATGAGCAGTTCTTC.

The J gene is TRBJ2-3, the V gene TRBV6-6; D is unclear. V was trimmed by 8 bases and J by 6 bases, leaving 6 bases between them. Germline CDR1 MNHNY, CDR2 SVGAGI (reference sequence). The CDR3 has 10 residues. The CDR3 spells CASGSDTQYF. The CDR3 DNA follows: TGTGCCAGCGGCTCGGATACGCAGTATTTT.

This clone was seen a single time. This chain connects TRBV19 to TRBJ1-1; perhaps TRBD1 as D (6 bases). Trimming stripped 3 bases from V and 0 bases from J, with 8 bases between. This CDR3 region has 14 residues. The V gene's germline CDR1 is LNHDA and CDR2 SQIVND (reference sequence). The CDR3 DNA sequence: TGTGCCAGTAGTATGGACAGTTTGAACACTGAAGCTTTCTTT. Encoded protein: CASSMDSLNTEAFF.

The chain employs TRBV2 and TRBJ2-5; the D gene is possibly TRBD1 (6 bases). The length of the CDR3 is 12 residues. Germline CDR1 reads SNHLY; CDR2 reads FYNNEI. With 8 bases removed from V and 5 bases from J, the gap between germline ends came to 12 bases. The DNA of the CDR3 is TGTGCCAGCCAGGGGCCAGGGGAGACCCAGTACTTC. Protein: CASQGPGETQYF.

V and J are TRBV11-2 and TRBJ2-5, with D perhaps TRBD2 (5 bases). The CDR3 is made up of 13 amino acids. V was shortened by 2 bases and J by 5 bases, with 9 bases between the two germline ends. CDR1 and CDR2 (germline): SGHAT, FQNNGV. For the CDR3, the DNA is TGTGCCAGCAGCTTATTAGCGTATGAGACCCAGTACTTC. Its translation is CASSLLAYETQYF.

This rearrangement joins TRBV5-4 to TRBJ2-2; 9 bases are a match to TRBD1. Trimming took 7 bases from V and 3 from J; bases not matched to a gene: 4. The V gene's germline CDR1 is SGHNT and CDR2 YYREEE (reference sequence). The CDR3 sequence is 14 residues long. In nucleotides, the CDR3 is TGTGCCAGCGGACAGGGGTCGGACACCGGGGAGCTGTTTTTT. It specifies CASGQGSDTGELFF.

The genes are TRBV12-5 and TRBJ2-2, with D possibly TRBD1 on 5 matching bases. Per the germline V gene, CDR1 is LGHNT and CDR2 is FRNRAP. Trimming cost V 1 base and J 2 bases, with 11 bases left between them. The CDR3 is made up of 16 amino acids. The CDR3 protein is CASGLGQGGNTGELFF. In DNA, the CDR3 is TGTGCTAGTGGTTTGGGCCAGGGTGGCAACACCGGGGAGCTGTTTTTT. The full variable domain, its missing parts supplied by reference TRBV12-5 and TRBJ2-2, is DARVTQTPRHKVTEMGQEVTMRCQPILGHNTVFWYRQTMMQGLELLAYFRNRAPLDDSGMPKDRFSAEMPDATLATLKIQPSEPRDSAVYFCASGLGQGGNTGELFFGEGSRLTVL.

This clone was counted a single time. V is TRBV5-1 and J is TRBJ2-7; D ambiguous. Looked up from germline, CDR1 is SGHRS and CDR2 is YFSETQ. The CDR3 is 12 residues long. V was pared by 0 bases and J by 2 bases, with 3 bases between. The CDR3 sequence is CASSLDAYEQYF. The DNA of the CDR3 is TGCGCCAGCAGCTTGGATGCCTACGAGCAGTACTTC.

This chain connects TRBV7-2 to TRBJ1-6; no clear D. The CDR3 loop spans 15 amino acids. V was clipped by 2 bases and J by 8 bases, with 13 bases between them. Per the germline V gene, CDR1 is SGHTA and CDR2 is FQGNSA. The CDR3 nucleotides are TGTGCCAGCAGCTTACGCTACAGTCGGGATTCACCCCTCCACTTT. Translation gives CASSLRYSRDSPLHF.

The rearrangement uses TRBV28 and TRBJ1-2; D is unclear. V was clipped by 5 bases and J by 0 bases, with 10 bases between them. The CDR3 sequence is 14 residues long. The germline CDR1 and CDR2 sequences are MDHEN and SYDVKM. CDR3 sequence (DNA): TGTGCCAGCAGTCCGACTGGGGCTAACTATGGCTACACCTTC. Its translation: CASSPTGANYGYTF.

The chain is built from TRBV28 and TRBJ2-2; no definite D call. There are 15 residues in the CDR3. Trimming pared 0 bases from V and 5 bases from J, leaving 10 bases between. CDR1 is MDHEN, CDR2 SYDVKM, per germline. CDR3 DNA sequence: TGTGCCAGCAGTTTATGGGCAGAGGAAACCGGGGAGCTGTTTTTT. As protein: CASSLWAEETGELFF.

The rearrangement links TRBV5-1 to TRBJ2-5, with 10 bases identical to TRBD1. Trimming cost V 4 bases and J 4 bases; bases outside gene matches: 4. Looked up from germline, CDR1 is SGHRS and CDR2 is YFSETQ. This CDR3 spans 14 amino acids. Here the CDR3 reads CASSPGTGVETQYF. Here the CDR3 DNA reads TGCGCCAGCAGCCCAGGGACAGGGGTAGAGACCCAGTACTTC.

As DNA, the CDR3 is TGTGCCGGAGGGGGACAAGACTTCGGATCTGGGGCCAACGTCCTGACTTTC. Residues: CAGGGQDFGSGANVLTF. The V and J genes are TRBV28 and TRBJ2-6, with D perhaps given as TRBD1 or TRBD2 (6 bases each). Germline CDR1 and CDR2: MDHEN and SYDVKM. V lost 11 bases and J 1 base, leaving 21 bases between the germline ends. The CDR3 totals 17 residues.